These 17 T cell receptor beta chains were all obtained from the same sample, sequenced in a study of type 1 regulatory T cells. Each CDR3 protein is one row after TCRdb ran MiXCR on the reads. The data show about 69,000 distinct CDR3 sequences, around 21% seen once. Study-level findings and limits: Compared with non-type 1 regulatory T cells, type 1 regulatory T cells showed a more restricted TCR repertoire.

Their recognized antigens are unknown. The sequencing sample was made of cultured type 1 regulatory T (Tr1) cells, either the whole culture or a sorted fraction (not recorded which). All receptors derive from a human donor in good health.

This clonotype turned up a few times. This chain joins TRBV3-1 and TRBJ1-2; D is unclear. The CDR3 is 14 residues long. Germline V gene lookup returns CDR1 LGHDT and CDR2 YNNKEL (reference sequence). V shed 0 bases and J shed 6 bases, with 11 bases lying between them. The CDR3 nucleotides read TGTGCCAGCAGCCAAGATTACGCTAGTGATGGCTACACCTTC. Protein sequence: CASSQDYASDGYTF.

This clonotype was detected a few times. The J gene is TRBJ1-5, the V gene TRBV24-1; D remains ambiguous. This CDR3 region has 14 residues. CDR1 is KGHDR, CDR2 SFDVKD, per germline. Trimming took off 2 bases at V and 4 bases at J, with 8 bases between the two ends. CDR3 nucleotides: TGTGCCACCAGTGATTGGCAGGCGAATCAGCCCCAGCATTTT. Protein sequence: CATSDWQANQPQHF.

In this sample, this clonotype turned up many times. The chain couples TRBV18 to TRBJ1-1; D is undetermined. The length of the CDR3 is 12 residues. Germline V gives CDR1 KGHSH, CDR2 LQKENI. Trimming left V 3 bases short and J 8 bases short, with 10 bases between. CDR3 nucleotides: TGTGCCAGCTCACCGCGGAGGGAGGAAGCTTTCTTT. It codes for CASSPRREEAFF.

The chain combines TRBV19 with TRBJ1-5; tentative D call: TRBD1 (5 bases). CDR1 is LNHDA and CDR2 is SQIVND in the germline V gene (reference sequence). V was trimmed by 3 bases and J by 6 bases, leaving 12 bases between them. The CDR3 contains 14 residues. The CDR3 spells CASSIPQGGQPQHF. The CDR3 coding sequence is TGTGCCAGTAGTATCCCGCAGGGCGGTCAGCCCCAGCATTTT. The full variable domain, rest sourced from reference TRBV19 and TRBJ1-5, is DGGITQSPKYLFRKEGQNVTLSCEQNLNHDAMYWYRQDPGQGLRLIYYSQIVNDFQKGDIAEGYSVSREKKESFPLTVTSAQKNPTAFYLCASSIPQGGQPQHFGDGTRLSIL.

The gene calls are TRBV7-9 and TRBJ1-3; 11 bases are shared with TRBD1. V shed 3 bases and J 1 base; nucleotides not matched to a gene: 8. Looked up from germline, CDR1 is SEHNR and CDR2 is FQNEAQ (reference sequence). The CDR3 loop spans 18 amino acids. In DNA form, the CDR3 reads TGTGCCAGCAGCTTTTCTTCCGGGACAGGGGGGTCTGGAAACACCATATATTTT. This codes for CASSFSSGTGGSGNTIYF.

For the CDR3, the DNA is TGCAGCAAACAGTGGGGGATGAACACTGAAGCTTTCTTT. Translation gives CSKQWGMNTEAFF. The V and J genes are TRBV20-1 and TRBJ1-1; TRBD1 might be the D (5 bases). The CDR3 has 13 amino acids. Germline CDR1 DFQATT, CDR2 SNEGSKA (reference sequence).

This chain joins TRBV27 and TRBJ2-1, with 10 nucleotides matching TRBD1. After removal of 6 bases from V and 3 bases from J, the junction contained 5 bases not matched to a gene. The CDR3 sequence is 15 residues long. The germline V gene has CDR1 MNHEY and CDR2 SMNVEV (reference sequence). CDR3 residues: CASRMDRGYYNEQFF. DNA for the CDR3: TGTGCCAGCAGGATGGACAGGGGGTACTACAATGAGCAGTTCTTC.

This clonotype was detected many times. The chain recombines TRBV5-4 with TRBJ2-5, with a tentative D call TRBD1 (6 bases). The length of the CDR3 is 13 residues. V was cut by 1 base and J by 4 bases, with 8 bases left in between. Looked up from germline, CDR1 is SGHNT and CDR2 is YYREEE (reference sequence). CDR3 in DNA: TGTGCCAGCAGCTTGACAGGGCCAGAGACCCAGTACTTC. Its protein is CASSLTGPETQYF.

This sequence joins TRBV9 and TRBJ2-1; D not resolved. Trimming pared 0 bases from V and 8 bases from J, leaving 12 bases between. Looked up from germline, CDR1 is SGDLS and CDR2 is YYNGEE. The CDR3 runs to 14 residues. The CDR3 loop reads CASSVVGSSDEQFF. CDR3 DNA: TGTGCCAGCAGCGTAGTGGGATCTTCCGATGAGCAGTTCTTC.

The chain links TRBV20-1 to TRBJ2-1; 12 bases are a match to TRBD1. Losses at the gene ends were 6 bases for V and 9 bases for J; bases not matched to a gene: 9. From germline, CDR1 is DFQATT and CDR2 SNEGSKA (reference sequence). There are 14 residues in the CDR3. In nucleotides, the CDR3 is TGCAGTGCATCTCCGGGACAGGGGGCAAGTGAGCAGTTCTTC. Amino acid sequence: CSASPGQGASEQFF.

J is TRBJ1-2 and V is TRBV12-3 or TRBV12-4; tentative D call: TRBD1 (6 bases). V lost 3 bases to trimming and J lost 7 bases, with 15 bases between them. CDR3 length: 14 amino acids. The CDR3 DNA is TGTGCCAGCAGTTTGGATCGGACAGTGACTGGCTACACCTTC. This sequence encodes CASSLDRTVTGYTF.

With respect to this clonotype: At one of its ends the junction is not consistent with the germline gene, which may arise from a read error. The chain uses TRBV28 and TRBJ2-7, with TRBD2 as a possible D gene (6 bases). The germline V gene encodes CDR1 MDHEN and CDR2 SYDVKM. The CDR3 extends over 15 amino acids. The CDR3 DNA sequence: TGTGCCAGCAGTTTATTTACGGAGGGCGCGTACGAGCGGTACTTC. As protein: CASSLFTEGAYERYF.

The chain employs TRBV27 and TRBJ1-2; D is uncertain. The CDR3 contains 14 residues. The V gene's germline CDR1 is MNHEY and CDR2 SMNVEV (reference sequence). The V end was cut by 2 bases, the J end by 8 bases, with 15 bases between. In nucleotides, the CDR3 is TGTGCCAGCAGTTTAGTCGGGAGAACTCACGGCTACACCTTC. Amino acid sequence: CASSLVGRTHGYTF.

The chain joins TRBV5-1 to TRBJ2-3; D call uncertain. Trimming cost V 0 bases and J 4 bases, with 9 bases left between them. The CDR3 sequence is 14 residues long. Germline lookup yields CDR1 SGHRS and CDR2 YFSETQ. The CDR3 DNA reads TGCGCCAGCAGCTTGGAGTTAGCCGCAGATACGCAGTATTTT. This gives the protein CASSLELAADTQYF.

The rearrangement joins TRBV3-1 to TRBJ2-7; the match to TRBD2 covers 9 bases. This CDR3 comprises 15 residues. The germline V gene encodes CDR1 LGHDT and CDR2 YNNKEL (reference sequence). Trimming cost V 1 base and J 3 bases; bases outside gene matches: 4. CDR3 in amino acids: CASSQAIAGVYEQYF. DNA for the CDR3: TGTGCCAGCAGCCAAGCAATAGCGGGAGTCTACGAGCAGTACTTC.

This clonotype turned up a few times. The rearrangement links TRBV18 to TRBJ2-6; TRBD1 aligns across 9 bases. The V segment lost 9 bases and the J segment 3 bases; nucleotides outside the gene matches: 6. The germline CDR1 and CDR2 sequences are KGHSH and LQKENI. This CDR3 spans 15 amino acids. The CDR3 loop reads CASKQGALGANVLTF. CDR3 in DNA: TGTGCCAGTAAACAGGGGGCGCTTGGGGCCAACGTCCTGACTTTC.

In its sample, this clonotype was seen a few times. The V gene is TRBV5-1, the J gene TRBJ2-5; TRBD2 might be the D (5 bases). V was pared by 4 bases and J by 1 base, with 8 bases between. Germline CDR1 is SGHRS and CDR2 is YFSETQ. The CDR3 extends over 13 amino acids. CDR3 nucleotide sequence: TGCGCCAGCAGCCCCGGGATCCAAGAGACCCAGTACTTC. Protein: CASSPGIQETQYF.